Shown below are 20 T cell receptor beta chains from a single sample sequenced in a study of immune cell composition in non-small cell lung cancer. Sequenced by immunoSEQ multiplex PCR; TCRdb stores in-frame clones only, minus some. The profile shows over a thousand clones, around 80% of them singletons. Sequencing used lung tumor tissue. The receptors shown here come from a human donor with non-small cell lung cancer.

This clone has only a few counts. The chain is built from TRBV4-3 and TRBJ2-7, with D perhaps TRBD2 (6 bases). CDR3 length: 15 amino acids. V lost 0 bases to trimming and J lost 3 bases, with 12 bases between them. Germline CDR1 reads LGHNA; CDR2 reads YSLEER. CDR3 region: CASSQDSRGYYEQYF. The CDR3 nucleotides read TGCGCCAGCAGCCAAGACTCGCGGGGATACTACGAGCAGTACTTC.

The CDR3 nucleotides read TGTGCCAGTAGTATGGGCTGGAAGAACACTGAAGCTTTCTTT. Translation gives CASSMGWKNTEAFF. This rearrangement joins TRBV19 to TRBJ1-1; D is unresolved. CDR3 size: 14 residues. Germline V gives CDR1 LNHDA, CDR2 SQIVND (reference sequence). Deletions cut 3 bases from V and 1 base from J, with 9 bases between.

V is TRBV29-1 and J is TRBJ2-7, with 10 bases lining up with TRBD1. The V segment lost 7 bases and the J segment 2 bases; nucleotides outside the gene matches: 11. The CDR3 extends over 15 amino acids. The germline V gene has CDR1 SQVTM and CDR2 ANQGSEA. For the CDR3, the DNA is TGCAGCGCTCTGGGGGGGGACAGGGGTGCCTACGAGCAGTACTTC. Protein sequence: CSALGGDRGAYEQYF.

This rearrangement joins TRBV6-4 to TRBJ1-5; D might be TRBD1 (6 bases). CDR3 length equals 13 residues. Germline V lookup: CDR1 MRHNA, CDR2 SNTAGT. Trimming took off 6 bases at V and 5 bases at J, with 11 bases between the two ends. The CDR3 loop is CASSADSYQPQHF. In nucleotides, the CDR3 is TGTGCCAGCAGCGCGGACAGCTATCAGCCCCAGCATTTT.

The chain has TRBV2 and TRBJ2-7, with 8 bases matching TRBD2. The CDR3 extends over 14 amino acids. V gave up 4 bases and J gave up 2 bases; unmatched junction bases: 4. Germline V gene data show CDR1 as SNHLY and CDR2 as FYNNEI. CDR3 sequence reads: CASSGPGLAYEQYF. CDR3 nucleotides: TGTGCCAGCAGTGGACCGGGACTAGCCTACGAGCAGTACTTC.

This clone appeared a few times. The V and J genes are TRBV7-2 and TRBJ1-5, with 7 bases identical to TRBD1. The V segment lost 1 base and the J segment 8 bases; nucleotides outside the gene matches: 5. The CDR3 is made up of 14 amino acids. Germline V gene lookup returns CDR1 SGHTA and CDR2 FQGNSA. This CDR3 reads CASSLERGLKPQHF. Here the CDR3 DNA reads TGTGCCAGCAGCTTAGAAAGGGGGCTCAAGCCCCAGCATTTT.

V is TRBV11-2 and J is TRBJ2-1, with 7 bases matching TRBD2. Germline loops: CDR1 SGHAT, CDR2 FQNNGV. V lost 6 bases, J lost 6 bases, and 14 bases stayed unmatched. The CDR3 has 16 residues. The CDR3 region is CASSPSGTKLSNEQFF. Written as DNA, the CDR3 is TGTGCCAGCAGTCCCTCCGGGACTAAACTCTCCAATGAGCAGTTCTTC. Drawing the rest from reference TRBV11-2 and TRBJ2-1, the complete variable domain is EAGVAQSPRYKIIEKRQSVAFWCNPISGHATLYWYQQILGQGPKLLIQFQNNGVVDDSQLPKDRFSAERLKGVDSTLKIQPAKLEDSAVYLCASSPSGTKLSNEQFFGPGTRLTVL.

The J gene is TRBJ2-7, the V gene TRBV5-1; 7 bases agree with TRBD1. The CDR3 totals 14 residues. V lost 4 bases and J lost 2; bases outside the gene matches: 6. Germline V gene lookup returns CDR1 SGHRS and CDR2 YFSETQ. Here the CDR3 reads CASSARDSPYEQYF. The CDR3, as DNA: TGCGCCAGCAGCGCTAGGGACAGCCCCTACGAGCAGTACTTC.

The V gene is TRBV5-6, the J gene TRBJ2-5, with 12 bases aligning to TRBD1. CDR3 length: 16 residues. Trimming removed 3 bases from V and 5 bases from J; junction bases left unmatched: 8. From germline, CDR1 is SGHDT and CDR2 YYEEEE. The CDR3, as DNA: TGTGCCAGCAGCTACTCGGGACAGGGGGCGACGGAGACCCAGTACTTC. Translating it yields CASSYSGQGATETQYF. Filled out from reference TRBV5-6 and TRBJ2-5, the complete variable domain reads DAGVTQSPTHLIKTRGQQVTLRCSPKSGHDTVSWYQQALGQGPQFIFQYYEEEERQRGNFPDRFSGHQFPNYSSELNVNALLLGDSALYLCASSYSGQGATETQYFGPGTRLLVL.

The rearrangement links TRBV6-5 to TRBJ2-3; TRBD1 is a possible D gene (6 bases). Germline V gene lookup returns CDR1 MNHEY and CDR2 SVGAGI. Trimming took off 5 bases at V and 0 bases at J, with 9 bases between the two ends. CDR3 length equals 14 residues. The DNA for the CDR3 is TGTGCCAGCAGTGATGGACAGAGCACAGATACGCAGTATTTT. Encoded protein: CASSDGQSTDTQYF.

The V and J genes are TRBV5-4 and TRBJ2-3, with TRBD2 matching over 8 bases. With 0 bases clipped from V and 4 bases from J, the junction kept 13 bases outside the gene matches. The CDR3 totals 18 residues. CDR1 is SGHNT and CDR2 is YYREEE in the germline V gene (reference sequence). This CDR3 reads CASSLGPGTSAGPDTQYF. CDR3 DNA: TGTGCCAGCAGCTTGGGCCCCGGGACTAGTGCCGGCCCAGATACGCAGTATTTT. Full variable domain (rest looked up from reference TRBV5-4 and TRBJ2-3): ETGVTQSPTHLIKTRGQQVTLRCSSQSGHNTVSWYQQALGQGPQFIFQYYREEENGRGNFPPRFSGLQFPNYSSELNVNALELDDSALYLCASSLGPGTSAGPDTQYFGPGTRLTVL.

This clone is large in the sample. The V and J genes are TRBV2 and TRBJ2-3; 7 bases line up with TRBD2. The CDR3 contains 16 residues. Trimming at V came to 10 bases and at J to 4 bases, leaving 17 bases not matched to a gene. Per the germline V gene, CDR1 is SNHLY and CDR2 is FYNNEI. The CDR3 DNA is TGTGCCATCGAGGGGTTGCGGGAGCGACGGGCAGATACGCAGTATTTT. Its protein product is CAIEGLRERRADTQYF.

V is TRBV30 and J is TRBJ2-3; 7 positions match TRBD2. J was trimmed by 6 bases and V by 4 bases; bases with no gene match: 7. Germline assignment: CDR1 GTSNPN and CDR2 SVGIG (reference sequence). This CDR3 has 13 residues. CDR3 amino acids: CAWTSGSRDTQYF. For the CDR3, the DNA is TGTGCCTGGACTAGCGGTAGCAGGGATACGCAGTATTTT.

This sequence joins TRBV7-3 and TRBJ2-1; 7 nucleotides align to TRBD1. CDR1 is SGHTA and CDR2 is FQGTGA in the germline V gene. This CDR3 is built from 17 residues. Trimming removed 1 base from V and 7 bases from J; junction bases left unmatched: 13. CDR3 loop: CASSLREGAFLGNEQFF. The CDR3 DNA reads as TGTGCCAGCAGCTTAAGAGAGGGGGCGTTCCTTGGAAATGAGCAGTTCTTC.

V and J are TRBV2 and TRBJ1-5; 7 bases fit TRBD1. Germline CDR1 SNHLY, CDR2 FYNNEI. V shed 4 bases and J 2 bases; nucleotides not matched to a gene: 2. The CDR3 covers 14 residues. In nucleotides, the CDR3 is TGTGCCAGCAGTGCCGACAGGGGCAATCAGCCCCAGCATTTT. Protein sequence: CASSADRGNQPQHF.

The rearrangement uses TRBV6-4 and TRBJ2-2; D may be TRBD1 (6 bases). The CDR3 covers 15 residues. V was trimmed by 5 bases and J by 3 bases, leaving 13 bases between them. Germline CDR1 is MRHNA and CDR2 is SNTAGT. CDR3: CASSPQGMDTGELFF. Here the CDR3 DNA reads TGTGCCAGCAGTCCTCAGGGGATGGACACCGGGGAGCTGTTTTTT.

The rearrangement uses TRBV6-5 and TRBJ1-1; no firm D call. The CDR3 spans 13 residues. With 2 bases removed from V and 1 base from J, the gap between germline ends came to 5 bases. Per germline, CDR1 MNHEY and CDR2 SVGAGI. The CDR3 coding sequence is TGTGCCAGCAGTTACGGCCAGAACACTGAAGCTTTCTTT. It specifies CASSYGQNTEAFF.

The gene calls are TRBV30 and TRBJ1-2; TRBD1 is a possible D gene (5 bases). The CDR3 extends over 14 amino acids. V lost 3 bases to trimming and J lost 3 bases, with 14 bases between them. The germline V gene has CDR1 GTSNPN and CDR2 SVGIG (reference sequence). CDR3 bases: TGTGCCTGGAGAGCGCCCGACAGTTACTATGGCTACACCTTC. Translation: CAWRAPDSYYGYTF.

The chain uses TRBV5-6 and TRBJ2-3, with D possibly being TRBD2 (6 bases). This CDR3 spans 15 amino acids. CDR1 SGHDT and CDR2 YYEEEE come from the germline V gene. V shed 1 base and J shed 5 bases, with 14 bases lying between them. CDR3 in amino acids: CASSLTGAGGDTQYF. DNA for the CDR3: TGTGCCAGCAGCTTGACTGGAGCCGGGGGAGATACGCAGTATTTT.

The CDR3 nucleotides are TGTGCCAGCTCACCGCTGACTAGCGGGAGTACAGATACGCAGTATTTT. Translation: CASSPLTSGSTDTQYF. The chain recombines TRBV18 with TRBJ2-3; 12 nucleotides agree with TRBD2. This CDR3 comprises 16 residues. V dropped 3 bases and J dropped 3; count of bases not matched to a gene: 4. Germline assignment: CDR1 KGHSH and CDR2 LQKENI.